One sample yielded the 24 T cell receptor beta chains listed below, sequenced in a study of cytomegalovirus exposure and HLA in healthy donors. 13 Jbeta primers and 60 Vbeta primers were used for the PCR. Measured with immunoSEQ multiplex PCR; TCRdb has only the in-frame clones, and not every one. The sample yields 90,000 to 100,000 clones, under 80% seen once. Sequencing was carried out using PBMCs. The receptors here all came from a middle-aged man in good health and CMV-seronegative.

The chain has TRBV7-6 and TRBJ2-5, with 7 bases lining up with TRBD2. In germline, CDR1 is SGHVS, CDR2 FNYEAQ. The CDR3 has 15 amino acids. V trimming: 1 base; J trimming: 4 bases; junction bases outside the gene matches: 6. In DNA form, the CDR3 reads TGTGCCAGCAGCTTAGGGGGGGGTTTAGGAGAGACCCAGTACTTC. It encodes CASSLGGGLGETQYF. The entire variable domain, with the rest obtained from reference TRBV7-6 and TRBJ2-5, is as follows: GAGVSQSPRYKVTKRGQDVALRCDPISGHVSLYWYRQALGQGPEFLTYFNYEAQQDKSGLPNDRFSAERPEGSISTLTIQRTEQRDSAMYRCASSLGGGLGETQYFGPGTRLLVL.

V and J are TRBV29-1 and TRBJ2-1; TRBD2 might be the D (6 bases). Trimming pared 7 bases from V and 10 bases from J, leaving 29 bases between. This CDR3 is 16 amino acids long. Germline CDR1 is SQVTM and CDR2 is ANQGSEA. For the CDR3, the DNA is TGCAGCGCCACACCCTGGGGACTGCCCGTTGCAATAGAGCAGTTCTTC. Translated, it gives CSATPWGLPVAIEQFF.

This clone was picked up a small number of times. The chain joins TRBV15 to TRBJ2-5; D remains unclear. The CDR3 runs 15 residues. The germline gives CDR1 LNHNV, CDR2 YYDKDF (reference sequence). The V and J ends lost 0 bases and 2 bases respectively, with 10 bases between them. The CDR3 DNA reads TGTGCCACCAGCAGAGATTCCAGGCAACAAGAGACCCAGTACTTC. Protein: CATSRDSRQQETQYF.

CDR3 sequence: CASNGLLGGGEKLFF. The CDR3 bases are TGTGCCAGCAACGGCCTCCTGGGGGGTGGTGAAAAACTGTTTTTT. The chain uses TRBV2 and TRBJ1-4; the D gene is possibly TRBD1 (5 bases). This CDR3 spans 15 amino acids. The germline CDR1 and CDR2 sequences are SNHLY and FYNNEI. V was trimmed by 7 bases and J by 7 bases, leaving 19 bases between them.

The chain employs TRBV30 and TRBJ2-2; 14 nucleotides line up with TRBD2. The trim removed 5 bases at V and 4 bases at J, leaving 3 bases unmatched. The CDR3 has 15 residues. Germline loops: CDR1 GTSNPN, CDR2 SVGIG (reference sequence). This CDR3 reads CAWGTSGGVTGELFF. CDR3 coding DNA: TGTGCCTGGGGGACTAGCGGGGGAGTCACCGGGGAGCTGTTTTTT. The complete variable domain, with remaining parts taken from reference TRBV30 and TRBJ2-2, reads SQTIHQWPATLVQPVGSPLSLECTVEGTSNPNLYWYRQAAGRGLQLLFYSVGIGQISSEVPQNLSASRPQDRQFILSSKKLLLSDSGFYLCAWGTSGGVTGELFFGEGSRLTVL.

This chain uses TRBV19 with TRBJ2-3; perhaps TRBD1 as D (5 bases). From germline, CDR1 is LNHDA and CDR2 SQIVND (reference sequence). CDR3 length equals 16 residues. V was clipped by 6 bases and J by 2 bases, with 18 bases between them. For the CDR3, the DNA is TGTGCCAGTAGCGATTCCCCGGCAGGGTACACAGATACGCAGTATTTT. Translating gives CASSDSPAGYTDTQYF. Filled out from reference TRBV19 and TRBJ2-3, the complete variable domain reads DGGITQSPKYLFRKEGQNVTLSCEQNLNHDAMYWYRQDPGQGLRLIYYSQIVNDFQKGDIAEGYSVSREKKESFPLTVTSAQKNPTAFYLCASSDSPAGYTDTQYFGPGTRLTVL.

This chain connects TRBV18 to TRBJ2-1, with 9 bases matching TRBD2. The CDR3 is 15 amino acids. J was trimmed by 4 bases and V by 3 bases; bases with no gene match: 4. Germline lookup yields CDR1 KGHSH and CDR2 LQKENI. The CDR3 bases are TGTGCCAGCTCACCCCAGCGGGAGGCATACAATGAGCAGTTCTTC. Its protein product is CASSPQREAYNEQFF.

The J gene is TRBJ2-1, the V gene TRBV9; tentatively, D is TRBD1 (8 bases). There are 17 residues in the CDR3. Germline-derived CDR1 and CDR2 are SGDLS and YYNGEE. V dropped 4 bases and J dropped 2 bases, with 19 bases sitting between them. The CDR3 DNA reads TGTGCCAGCAGCTCCACAGGGGGGGTAAGAGCCTACAATGAGCAGTTCTTC. It specifies CASSSTGGVRAYNEQFF. The full variable domain, with the rest looked up from reference TRBV9 and TRBJ2-1, is DSGVTQTPKHLITATGQRVTLRCSPRSGDLSVYWYQQSLDQGLQFLIQYYNGEERAKGNILERFSAQQFPDLHSELNLSSLELGDSALYFCASSSTGGVRAYNEQFFGPGTRLTVL.

This clone turned up a few times. J is TRBJ2-5 and V is TRBV9, with a possible D match to TRBD2 (6 bases). The CDR3 totals 14 residues. Germline loops: CDR1 SGDLS, CDR2 YYNGEE. The ends were cut back, 0 bases at V and 5 bases at J, with 11 bases in the middle. CDR3 nucleotide sequence: TGTGCCAGCAGCGTAGCAGGGACTTTTGAGACCCAGTACTTC. This codes for CASSVAGTFETQYF.

The chain has TRBV4-1 and TRBJ2-5, with D perhaps matching TRBD2 (6 bases). Germline-derived CDR1 and CDR2 are MGHRA and YSYEKL. V was cut by 1 base and J by 1 base, with 13 bases left in between. The CDR3 is 16 amino acids. The CDR3 is CASSQVVRGLQETQYF. The CDR3, as DNA: TGCGCCAGCAGCCAAGTGGTTAGGGGACTCCAAGAGACCCAGTACTTC.

This clone came up once. V and J are TRBV27 and TRBJ1-5; perhaps TRBD1 as D (6 bases). The germline V and J ends were trimmed by 5 bases and 0 bases, with 8 bases remaining between them. Per the germline V gene, CDR1 is MNHEY and CDR2 is SMNVEV (reference sequence). CDR3 length: 14 amino acids. This CDR3 is CASSARGSNQPQHF. The CDR3 DNA is TGTGCCAGCAGTGCCAGGGGTAGCAATCAGCCCCAGCATTTT.

The CDR3 spells CASSPSAQGAITGELFF. The CDR3 nucleotides read TGTGCCAGCTCACCAAGTGCGCAGGGGGCGATAACCGGGGAGCTGTTTTTT. The rearrangement joins TRBV18 to TRBJ2-2; 8 bases fit TRBD1. The CDR3 is made up of 17 amino acids. The germline CDR1 and CDR2 sequences are KGHSH and LQKENI. The V segment lost 2 bases and the J segment 5 bases; nucleotides outside the gene matches: 10.

The chain couples TRBV7-7 to TRBJ2-1; D perhaps matches TRBD2 (6 bases). Trimming stripped 5 bases from V and 3 bases from J, with 14 bases between. CDR1 and CDR2 (germline): SSHAT, FNYEAQ (reference sequence). The CDR3 has 15 residues. The CDR3 reads CASSPGGNNYNEQFF. CDR3 DNA: TGTGCCAGCAGCCCCGGAGGGAACAACTACAATGAGCAGTTCTTC.

V and J are TRBV27 and TRBJ1-1, with D perhaps TRBD1 (5 bases). V was clipped by 0 bases and J by 3 bases, with 11 bases between them. This CDR3 contains 15 residues. Germline V gives CDR1 MNHEY, CDR2 SMNVEV (reference sequence). Here the CDR3 DNA reads TGTGCCAGCAGTTTATCGAAGGGGAGGGACACTGAAGCTTTCTTT. Translation gives CASSLSKGRDTEAFF.

This clone is a singleton in its sample. The V and J genes are TRBV19 and TRBJ2-3; D not certain. Germline CDR1 is LNHDA and CDR2 is SQIVND (reference sequence). The CDR3 sequence is 12 residues long. Trimming left V 4 bases short and J 8 bases short, with 10 bases between. The CDR3 reads CASSNRQSTQYF. The CDR3 DNA reads as TGTGCCAGTAGTAATCGACAAAGTACGCAGTATTTT.

This clone occurred a few times. The CDR3 DNA sequence: TGTGCCAGCAGCACAGGGACAGGTGGCGAGCAGTACTTC. Its translation: CASSTGTGGEQYF. The rearrangement links TRBV13 to TRBJ2-7; 8 bases agree with TRBD1. The CDR3 has 13 residues. The V gene's germline CDR1 is PRHDT and CDR2 FYEKMQ (reference sequence). Trimming removed 5 bases from V and 6 bases from J; junction bases left unmatched: 6.

The chain employs TRBV7-9 and TRBJ1-5; 8 bases line up with TRBD1. The V gene's germline CDR1 is SEHNR and CDR2 FQNEAQ (reference sequence). V shed 5 bases, J shed 4 bases, and the junction held 4 bases outside the gene matches. The CDR3 covers 14 residues. CDR3 nucleotide sequence: TGTGCCAGCAGCCCCACAGGGGGGAATCAGCCCCAGCATTTT. This gives the protein CASSPTGGNQPQHF. The whole variable domain, filled in from reference TRBV7-9 and TRBJ1-5, reads DTGVSQNPRHKITKRGQNVTFRCDPISEHNRLYWYRQTLGQGPEFLTYFQNEAQLEKSRLLSDRFSAERPKGSFSTLEIQRTEQGDSAMYLCASSPTGGNQPQHFGDGTRLSIL.

The CDR3 DNA sequence: TGTGCTAGTGCCCTGAGAGTGAACACTGAAGCTTTCTTT. Its translation: CASALRVNTEAFF. The chain combines TRBV12-5 with TRBJ1-1; unclear D gene. V lost 7 bases, J lost 0 bases, and 9 bases lay in between. Germline lookup yields CDR1 LGHNT and CDR2 FRNRAP. The CDR3 totals 13 residues.

This clone was detected once. V and J are TRBV28 and TRBJ1-2; unclear D gene. Looked up from germline, CDR1 is MDHEN and CDR2 is SYDVKM. This CDR3 contains 11 residues. The ends were cut back, 3 bases at V and 8 bases at J, with 7 bases in the middle. The CDR3: CASSFAGGYTF. The CDR3 region has the DNA TGTGCCAGCAGTTTCGCGGGCGGCTACACCTTC.

The V and J genes are TRBV7-9 and TRBJ1-1; D is possibly TRBD1 (6 bases). CDR1 is SEHNR, CDR2 FQNEAQ, per germline (reference sequence). Trimming removed 4 bases from V and 5 bases from J, with 14 bases in between. The CDR3 extends over 14 amino acids. The CDR3 protein is CASSSARGGTEAFF. The CDR3 DNA reads TGTGCCAGCAGCTCCGCCAGGGGTGGGACTGAAGCTTTCTTT.

In this sample, this clone turned up a few times. J is TRBJ2-3 and V is TRBV6-4, with TRBD2 identical over 9 bases. The J segment lost 6 bases and the V segment lost 7 bases, leaving 11 bases of the junction unmatched. Germline V gene lookup returns CDR1 MRHNA and CDR2 SNTAGT. CDR3 length equals 15 residues. The CDR3 nucleotides are TGTGCCAGCAACCTCCGGGCGGGGGGGCCCGATACGCAGTATTTT. Its protein is CASNLRAGGPDTQYF.

V is TRBV30 and J is TRBJ1-1; 12 bases fit TRBD1. J lost 5 bases, V lost 1 base, and 11 bases had no gene match. This CDR3 has 17 residues. CDR1 is GTSNPN, CDR2 SVGIG, per germline (reference sequence). The CDR3 region is CAWSGGRDRGRRTEAFF. Written as DNA, the CDR3 is TGTGCCTGGAGTGGAGGAAGGGACAGGGGGCGCCGGACTGAAGCTTTCTTT.

This chain connects TRBV7-2 to TRBJ1-1, with TRBD1 as a possible D gene (6 bases). CDR1 and CDR2 from the germline V gene are SGHTA and FQGNSA. V dropped 0 bases and J dropped 0 bases, with 8 bases sitting between them. CDR3 length equals 15 residues. The CDR3 loop reads CASSLAGQMNTEAFF. CDR3 in DNA: TGTGCCAGCAGCTTAGCGGGACAAATGAACACTGAAGCTTTCTTT.

This chain links TRBV5-6 with TRBJ2-2, with 9 bases that match TRBD1. V was pared by 2 bases and J by 0 bases, with 2 bases of the junction left unmatched. CDR1 is SGHDT, CDR2 YYEEEE, per germline. The CDR3 spans 16 residues. The CDR3 DNA is TGTGCCAGCAGCTTTGGACAGGGGACGAACACCGGGGAGCTGTTTTTT. Its translation is CASSFGQGTNTGELFF.